The 23 T cell receptor beta chains below were found in one sample sequenced in a study of blood T cell repertoires in COVID-19. Repertoires were generated with immunoSEQ multiplex PCR, while TCRdb's copy carries only in-frame clones and drops some. The table lists about 90,000 clones, roughly 86% of them singletons. Source material: peripheral blood. These receptors all come from a human donor in a cohort sampled during active COVID-19.

The rearrangement uses TRBV10-3 and TRBJ2-7; D is unclear. V dropped 2 bases and J dropped 7 bases, with 6 bases sitting between them. CDR1 and CDR2 (germline): ENHRY, SYGVKD. The CDR3 runs to 11 residues. CDR3 region: CAISEGGEQYF. CDR3 coding DNA: TGTGCCATCAGTGAGGGCGGAGAGCAGTACTTC.

The chain recombines TRBV29-1 with TRBJ2-7; 7 nucleotides line up with TRBD2. In germline, CDR1 is SQVTM, CDR2 ANQGSEA. The J segment lost 2 bases and the V segment lost 3 bases, leaving 7 bases of the junction unmatched. The CDR3 contains 14 residues. The CDR3 nucleotides are TGCAGCGTTGAGGGGGGGACTGACGCCTACGAGCAGTACTTC. As protein: CSVEGGTDAYEQYF.

This chain links TRBV6-5 with TRBJ1-1; 7 positions agree with TRBD1. J lost 7 bases, V lost 5 bases, and 4 bases had no gene match. The CDR3 is made up of 12 amino acids. Germline V gene data show CDR1 as MNHEY and CDR2 as SVGAGI. The CDR3 DNA is TGTGCCAGCAGTAATGGACAGGTTGAAGCTTTCTTT. Protein product: CASSNGQVEAFF.

The chain joins TRBV5-4 to TRBJ2-7, with 12 positions matching TRBD1. The CDR3 totals 14 residues. V trimming: 4 bases; J trimming: 4 bases; junction bases outside the gene matches: 3. Germline CDR1 is SGHNT and CDR2 is YYREEE (reference sequence). CDR3 in amino acids: CASSRDRGPYEQYF. CDR3 DNA sequence: TGTGCCAGCAGCCGGGACAGGGGGCCGTACGAGCAGTACTTC.

V gene TRBV4-3 combines with J gene TRBJ2-7; perhaps TRBD1 as D (5 bases). V shed 5 bases and J shed 3 bases, with 11 bases lying between them. The CDR3 consists of 13 residues. The germline gives CDR1 LGHNA, CDR2 YSLEER. In DNA form, the CDR3 reads TGCGCCAGCAGCAGGACATACCTCTACGAGCAGTACTTC. Encoded protein: CASSRTYLYEQYF.

This clone was recorded once. The J gene is TRBJ2-7, the V gene TRBV6-5; TRBD1 agrees at 9 bases. The length of the CDR3 is 14 residues. With V trimmed by 5 bases and J by 2 bases, 4 bases remained unmatched. CDR1 and CDR2 from the germline V gene are MNHEY and SVGAGI. CDR3 bases: TGTGCCAGCAGTCGACAGGGGGAGGCCTACGAGCAGTACTTC. It is translated as CASSRQGEAYEQYF.

This clone was recorded a few times. V is TRBV6-2 or TRBV6-3 and J is TRBJ1-2; 9 bases line up with TRBD1. Germline CDR1 MNHEY, CDR2 SVGEGT. This CDR3 has 15 residues. The V and J ends lost 8 bases and 4 bases, in that order; junction bases with no gene match: 11. The CDR3 region is CASGQPGQGFYGYTF. For the CDR3, the DNA is TGTGCCAGCGGCCAACCGGGACAGGGTTTCTATGGCTACACCTTC.

On this clone: The sample carries other DNA sequences with the same CDR3. This chain uses TRBV30 with TRBJ1-2; D is possibly TRBD1 (5 bases). The length of the CDR3 is 12 residues. Germline V lookup: CDR1 GTSNPN, CDR2 SVGIG (reference sequence). V lost 1 base and J lost 8, with 11 bases in between. The CDR3 spells CAWSAGAGGYTF. Written as DNA, the CDR3 is TGTGCCTGGAGTGCCGGGGCGGGGGGCTACACCTTC.

This clone was picked up a small number of times. The chain uses TRBV7-9 and TRBJ1-1; tentative D call: TRBD1 (6 bases). The CDR3 runs 16 residues. From germline, CDR1 is SEHNR and CDR2 FQNEAQ (reference sequence). Trimming stripped 1 base from V and 0 bases from J, with 12 bases between. CDR3 sequence: CASSLGGTNLNTEAFF. The CDR3 nucleotides read TGTGCCAGCAGCTTAGGGGGGACAAACTTGAACACTGAAGCTTTCTTT.

For this clone: At one of its ends the junction is not consistent with the germline gene, which may arise from a read error. The chain employs TRBV5-1 and TRBJ1-4, with D possibly TRBD1 on 5 matching bases. Germline V gene data show CDR1 as SGHRS and CDR2 as YFSETQ. CDR3 length equals 15 residues. CDR3 in amino acids: CARSLGRGGREKLFF. The CDR3 DNA reads TGCGCCCGCAGCTTGGGGCGGGGGGGAAGGGAAAAACTGTTTTTT.

The chain is built from TRBV10-2 and TRBJ2-3; TRBD2 agrees at 7 bases. After removal of 7 bases from V and 2 bases from J, the junction contained 9 bases not matched to a gene. The CDR3 contains 15 residues. The germline V gene encodes CDR1 WSHSY and CDR2 SAAADI. CDR3 sequence (DNA): TGCGCCAGCACGGCTAGCGGCACCATCACAGATACGCAGTATTTT. Its protein product is CASTASGTITDTQYF.

This chain uses TRBV18 with TRBJ1-1; D gene unclear. Germline loops: CDR1 KGHSH, CDR2 LQKENI. Deletions cut 3 bases from V and 4 bases from J, with 12 bases between. The CDR3 runs 14 residues. The DNA for the CDR3 is TGTGCCAGCTCACCGTCGGGCGGGAGCACTGAAGCTTTCTTT. As protein: CASSPSGGSTEAFF.

The chain combines TRBV5-1 with TRBJ1-1; perhaps TRBD1 as D (6 bases). The V end lost 4 bases, the J end lost 1 base, and 8 bases lay between the germline ends. The CDR3 sequence is 13 residues long. Germline-derived CDR1 and CDR2 are SGHRS and YFSETQ. As DNA, the CDR3 is TGCGCCAGCAGCACGACAGGGAACACTGAAGCTTTCTTT. Residues: CASSTTGNTEAFF.

The chain is built from TRBV4-1 and TRBJ2-1; D may be TRBD2 (7 bases). The V and J ends lost 3 bases and 0 bases respectively, with 18 bases between them. The V gene's germline CDR1 is MGHRA and CDR2 YSYEKL. The CDR3 contains 18 residues. The CDR3: CASSQGRGAISSYNEQFF. The CDR3 nucleotides are TGCGCCAGCAGCCAGGGGAGGGGGGCGATATCCTCCTACAATGAGCAGTTCTTC.

The J gene is TRBJ1-5, the V gene TRBV7-2; TRBD1 matches 11 bases. The CDR3 runs to 15 residues. Germline V gene sequence: CDR1 SGHTA, CDR2 FQGNSA. The V and J ends lost 5 bases and 6 bases, in that order; junction bases with no gene match: 6. The CDR3 loop is CASSGGTGGGQPQHF. The CDR3 DNA reads as TGTGCCAGCAGCGGTGGGACAGGGGGGGGTCAGCCCCAGCATTTT.

This clone was counted once. V gene TRBV5-4 combines with J gene TRBJ1-6, with 7 positions matching TRBD1. V shed 3 bases and J 3 bases; nucleotides not matched to a gene: 3. The CDR3 covers 15 residues. CDR1 is SGHNT and CDR2 is YYREEE in the germline V gene (reference sequence). In nucleotides, the CDR3 is TGTGCCAGCAGCTCGACAGGGAACTATAATTCACCCCTCCACTTT. Translation: CASSSTGNYNSPLHF.

This clone appeared a few times. The chain combines TRBV4-2 with TRBJ1-3; D gene uncertain. This CDR3 is 16 amino acids long. CDR1 and CDR2 (germline): LGHNA, YNFKEQ. V was trimmed by 1 base and J by 4 bases, leaving 14 bases between them. In DNA, the CDR3 is TGTGCCAGCAGCCAAGCGATATCCGGAGCCGGAAACACCATATATTTT. Its protein product is CASSQAISGAGNTIYF.

The chain is built from TRBV10-3 and TRBJ2-2; TRBD1 aligns across 7 bases. The V segment lost 8 bases and the J segment 5 bases; nucleotides outside the gene matches: 2. Germline CDR1 ENHRY, CDR2 SYGVKD. The CDR3 has 12 amino acids. The CDR3 here is CAIGTVTGELFF. CDR3 nucleotide sequence: TGTGCCATCGGGACAGTGACCGGGGAGCTGTTTTTT.

The chain carries TRBV19 and TRBJ2-6; D is unclear. The CDR3 is 17 amino acids. V lost 3 bases, J lost 2 bases, and 14 bases lay in between. CDR1 is LNHDA and CDR2 is SQIVND in the germline V gene (reference sequence). The CDR3, as DNA: TGTGCCAGTAGTATGTCTAGAAGTTTAGCTGGGGCCAACGTCCTGACTTTC. It translates to CASSMSRSLAGANVLTF.

DNA for the CDR3: TGTGCCAGCAGTTTAGGGACAGGGGATCGCTACACCTTC. Its translation is CASSLGTGDRYTF. This chain joins TRBV27 and TRBJ1-2; 10 nucleotides align to TRBD1. Trimming at V came to 2 bases and at J to 9 bases, leaving 3 bases not matched to a gene. The CDR3 extends over 13 amino acids. Germline V gene data show CDR1 as MNHEY and CDR2 as SMNVEV (reference sequence).

The V gene is TRBV19, the J gene TRBJ2-7; D perhaps matches TRBD2 (6 bases). The CDR3 contains 16 residues. Germline V CDR1 and CDR2: LNHDA, SQIVND (reference sequence). The V end was cut by 5 bases, the J end by 1 base, with 18 bases between. CDR3 sequence reads: CASSVGTSLLSYEQYF. In DNA, the CDR3 is TGTGCCAGTAGTGTCGGGACTTCTCTACTATCCTACGAGCAGTACTTC.

This rearrangement joins TRBV6-4 to TRBJ2-3; 9 bases are a match to TRBD2. Germline V gene sequence: CDR1 MRHNA, CDR2 SNTAGT. The CDR3 length is 16 residues. Unmatched junction bases numbered 6, after V lost 0 bases and J lost 5 bases. CDR3 in DNA: TGTGCCAGCAGTGACTCGACCAGCGGGGGGCAAGATACGCAGTATTTT. This translates into CASSDSTSGGQDTQYF.

This clone was counted once. J is TRBJ2-3 and V is TRBV7-9, with 7 bases matching TRBD1. The length of the CDR3 is 15 residues. In germline, CDR1 is SEHNR, CDR2 FQNEAQ (reference sequence). The junction had 5 bases not matched to a gene; V was cut back by 5 bases and J by 0 bases. This chain's CDR3 is CASSSYRGSTDTQYF. The CDR3 region has the DNA TGTGCCAGCAGCAGCTACAGGGGTAGCACAGATACGCAGTATTTT.